The sequence of this TCR beta chain was determined in a study of breast tumors, draining lymph nodes, adjacent tissues. Overall study findings and caveats: Compared with basal-like, luminal-like tumors shared significantly more repertoire with nontumor tissue. Most tumor T cells seemingly derive from lymph node, then expand in tumor. Tumor repertoires ranked between lymph nodes and nontumor tissue in diversity, with V and J gene preferences. Tumor T cell lymph node origin was a supported hypothesis, not proven.

TCRdb reprocessed the multiplex PCR reads with MiXCR, giving one entry per CDR3 protein. The sample yields some 100,000 distinct CDR3 sequences, 20% to 25% seen once. The germline gives CDR1 GTSNPN, CDR2 SVGIG (reference sequence). The CDR3 extends over 14 amino acids. The ends lost 5 bases at V and 0 bases at J; junction bases unmatched: 5. As to this clonotype: The antigen remains undetermined.

The lymph nodes were axillary draining lymph nodes from breast cancer patients. This TCR came from a female donor with breast cancer. Some clones in this sample may be carry-over from other donors' samples. The J gene is TRBJ2-3, the V gene TRBV30; 7 bases fit TRBD1. Sequencing was done on a sample of axillary lymph node tissue. CDR3 in amino acids: CAWDRDPSTDTQYF. The CDR3 bases are TGTGCCTGGGACAGGGATCCAAGCACAGATACGCAGTATTTT.